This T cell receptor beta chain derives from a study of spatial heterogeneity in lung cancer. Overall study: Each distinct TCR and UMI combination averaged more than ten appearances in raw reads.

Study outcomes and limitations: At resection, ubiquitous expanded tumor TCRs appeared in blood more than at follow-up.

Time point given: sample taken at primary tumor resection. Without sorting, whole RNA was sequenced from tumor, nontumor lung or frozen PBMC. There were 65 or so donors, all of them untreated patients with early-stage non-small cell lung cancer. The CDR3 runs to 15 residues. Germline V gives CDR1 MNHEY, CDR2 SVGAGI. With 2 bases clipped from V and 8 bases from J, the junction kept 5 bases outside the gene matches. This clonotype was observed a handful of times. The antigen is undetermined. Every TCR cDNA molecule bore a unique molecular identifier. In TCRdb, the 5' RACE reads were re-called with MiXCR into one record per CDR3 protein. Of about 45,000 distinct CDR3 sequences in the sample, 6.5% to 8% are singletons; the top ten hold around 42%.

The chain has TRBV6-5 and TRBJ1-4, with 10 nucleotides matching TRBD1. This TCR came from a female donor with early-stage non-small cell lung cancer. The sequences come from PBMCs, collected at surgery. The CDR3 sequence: CASSYGDRGNEKLFF. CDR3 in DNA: TGTGCCAGCAGTTACGGGGACAGGGGAAACGAAAAACTGTTTTTT.